The 14 T cell receptor beta chains below all came from one sample that was sequenced in a study of shared clonotypes between healthy human individuals. Some clones are missing from TCRdb's copy, which holds only in-frame ones; the method was immunoSEQ multiplex PCR. The data hold over 950,000 clones, with about 72% observed a single time. The source material was memory CD4+ T cells from PBMCs. Subset given: CD45RA-negative fraction. The receptors stem from a young man in good health. Some clones in this sample may be carry-over from other donors' samples.

As for this clone: This clone may be a read error of a much larger clone one base away. The same CDR3 arises from other DNA sequences in this sample as well. The chain links TRBV11-2 to TRBJ2-1; D remains unclear. This CDR3 comprises 11 residues. The V gene lost 5 bases and the J gene lost 4 bases, with 3 bases spanning the gap. Germline CDR1 and CDR2: SGHAT and FQNNGV. CDR3 DNA: TGTGCCAGCAGCCCGTACAATGAGCAGTTCTTC. This encodes CASSPYNEQFF. The full variable domain, with the rest looked up from reference TRBV11-2 and TRBJ2-1, is EAGVAQSPRYKIIEKRQSVAFWCNPISGHATLYWYQQILGQGPKLLIQFQNNGVVDDSQLPKDRFSAERLKGVDSTLKIQPAKLEDSAVYLCASSPYNEQFFGPGTRLTVL.

This chain joins TRBV7-9 and TRBJ2-1; 9 bases are shared with TRBD1. The CDR3 extends over 15 amino acids. Germline lookup yields CDR1 SEHNR and CDR2 FQNEAQ (reference sequence). V lost 4 bases and J lost 3; bases outside the gene matches: 4. The CDR3 DNA sequence: TGTGCCAGCAGCTCCCGGGACAGGGTCTACAATGAGCAGTTCTTC. This gives the protein CASSSRDRVYNEQFF.

The chain joins TRBV28 to TRBJ2-7, with 8 positions matching TRBD1. The CDR3 length is 15 residues. Germline V gene data show CDR1 as MDHEN and CDR2 as SYDVKM. V dropped 6 bases and J dropped 4; count of bases not matched to a gene: 11. Here the CDR3 DNA reads TGTGCCAGCAGCCAGGGACAGGTTGACGGGTACGAGCAGTACTTC. It specifies CASSQGQVDGYEQYF.

The gene calls are TRBV7-3 and TRBJ2-2; 8 bases align to TRBD1. Germline CDR1 SGHTA, CDR2 FQGTGA. The CDR3 contains 15 residues. V lost 3 bases, J lost 6 bases, and 6 bases stayed unmatched. Written as DNA, the CDR3 is TGTGCCAGCAGCTTTCAGGGGGCTTTAGCCGGGGAGCTGTTTTTT. As protein: CASSFQGALAGELFF.

The chain employs TRBV27 and TRBJ2-1; 9 bases align to TRBD2. J gave up 9 bases and V 3 bases, and 9 bases lay outside the gene matches. CDR1 is MNHEY, CDR2 SMNVEV, per germline (reference sequence). The CDR3 is made up of 15 amino acids. The CDR3 spells CASSFLLAGPTEQFF. The CDR3, as DNA: TGTGCCAGCAGTTTTTTGCTAGCGGGACCGACTGAGCAGTTCTTC.

The rearrangement joins TRBV15 to TRBJ2-1; D is possibly TRBD2 (6 bases). The CDR3 loop spans 15 amino acids. Trimming removed 7 bases from V and 2 bases from J, with 15 bases in between. Germline V gene sequence: CDR1 LNHNV, CDR2 YYDKDF (reference sequence). CDR3 in DNA: TGTGCCACCAAGTCGGTGGCGGGAACCTACAATGAGCAGTTCTTC. The encoded protein is CATKSVAGTYNEQFF.

The chain carries TRBV5-4 and TRBJ2-7; D gene uncertain. The CDR3 totals 14 residues. Trimming left V 3 bases short and J 1 base short, with 11 bases between. Per germline, CDR1 SGHNT and CDR2 YYREEE (reference sequence). CDR3 coding DNA: TGTGCCAGCAGCTCCGAACTGGGTTCCTACGAGCAGTACTTC. This codes for CASSSELGSYEQYF.

This clone was recorded only once. The chain is built from TRBV7-7 and TRBJ1-4; D is ambiguous. CDR1 and CDR2 (germline): SSHAT, FNYEAQ (reference sequence). V was clipped by 5 bases and J by 7 bases, with 11 bases between them. The CDR3 runs 13 residues. The CDR3, as DNA: TGTGCCAGCAGCAAGGACCGGGGTGAAAAACTGTTTTTT. Residues: CASSKDRGEKLFF.

This rearrangement joins TRBV2 to TRBJ1-2, with 7 bases lining up with TRBD1. The CDR3 has 12 residues. Germline lookup yields CDR1 SNHLY and CDR2 FYNNEI. The trim removed 11 bases at V and 4 bases at J, leaving 7 bases unmatched. The DNA of the CDR3 is TGTGCCGGCAACCGACAGGGCTATGGCTACACCTTC. Amino acid sequence: CAGNRQGYGYTF.

CDR3 sequence: CAWRGDLVWFF. In DNA form, the CDR3 reads TGTGCCTGGAGAGGAGACCTGGTTTGGTTCTTC. J is TRBJ2-1 and V is TRBV30; no firm D call. CDR1 is GTSNPN and CDR2 is SVGIG in the germline V gene (reference sequence). The CDR3 has 11 residues. The V gene lost 3 bases and the J gene lost 15 bases, with 15 bases spanning the gap.

J is TRBJ1-5 and V is TRBV4-1, with 8 nucleotides matching TRBD1. Germline V gene sequence: CDR1 MGHRA, CDR2 YSYEKL. The junction had 13 bases not matched to a gene; V was cut back by 3 bases and J by 3 bases. The CDR3 contains 18 residues. For the CDR3, the DNA is TGCGCCAGCAGCCAGGGGGCCACCGGGACAGGCAACAATCAGCCCCAGCATTTT. Translated, it gives CASSQGATGTGNNQPQHF.

The genes are TRBV7-6 and TRBJ2-3; D is unresolved. Germline CDR1 SGHVS, CDR2 FNYEAQ. Trimming shortened V by 2 bases and J by 6 bases, and 6 bases separated the two germline ends. The CDR3 is 12 residues long. CDR3 sequence (DNA): TGTGCCAGCAGCTTAAATGATGATACGCAGTATTTT. The encoded protein is CASSLNDDTQYF.

This clone was counted a single time. This chain uses TRBV7-8 with TRBJ1-5; D unresolved. Germline V CDR1 and CDR2: SGHVS, FQNEAQ. The CDR3 sequence is 16 residues long. V lost 1 base and J lost 5, with 15 bases in between. The CDR3 coding sequence is TGTGCCAGCAGCTTAGTTGGGCAGTCACGCCATCAGCCCCAGCATTTT. This gives the protein CASSLVGQSRHQPQHF.

With respect to this clone: The sample contains more than one DNA sequence encoding this CDR3. The V and J genes are TRBV9 and TRBJ2-1; 9 nucleotides agree with TRBD2. The CDR3 runs to 15 residues. Germline V gene sequence: CDR1 SGDLS, CDR2 YYNGEE. The V gene end was trimmed by 3 bases and the J gene end by 2 bases; junction bases not matched to a gene: 3. The CDR3 bases are TGTGCCAGCAGCGCGACTAGCGGAACCTACAATGAGCAGTTCTTC. Translating gives CASSATSGTYNEQFF.